A single sample gave rise to the 16 T cell receptor beta chains below, sequenced in a study of OX40 agonist ivuxolimab in advanced cancers. Produced via immunoSEQ multiplex PCR; TCRdb's table is partial and in-frame only. In the table there are 30,000 to 40,000 clones, 82% of which are singletons. Sequences were derived from CD4+ or CD8+ T cells sorted from blood, sampled in a trial of the OX40 agonist ivuxolimab. Receptor source: an adult with an advanced solid tumor such as melanoma, head and neck, liver or kidney cancer.

In its sample, this clone was seen a few times. CDR3 sequence (DNA): TGTGCCAGCAGTTTACGTCAGGGTCCTATTAATTCACCCCTCCACTTT. It codes for CASSLRQGPINSPLHF. The chain combines TRBV27 with TRBJ1-6; D is possibly TRBD1 (5 bases). Germline-derived CDR1 and CDR2 are MNHEY and SMNVEV (reference sequence). V dropped 2 bases and J dropped 6 bases, with 14 bases sitting between them. This CDR3 has 16 residues.

The chain is built from TRBV7-3 and TRBJ1-1; D unclear. The V gene lost 7 bases and the J gene lost 11 bases, with 20 bases spanning the gap. The germline V gene has CDR1 SGHTA and CDR2 FQGTGA. The CDR3 loop spans 13 amino acids. The DNA for the CDR3 is TGTGCCAGCACCTCCCCGGGGAGCCGAGTGGCTTTCTTT. It is translated as CASTSPGSRVAFF.

The chain is built from TRBV6-1 and TRBJ1-3; tentative D call: TRBD1 (6 bases). The length of the CDR3 is 15 residues. Trimming took 3 bases from V and 2 from J, leaving 11 bases between them. Germline loops: CDR1 MNHNS, CDR2 SASEGT. The CDR3 reads CASSETGNPGNTIYF. The DNA for the CDR3 is TGTGCCAGCAGTGAGACAGGAAACCCTGGAAACACCATATATTTT.

The rearrangement links TRBV5-4 to TRBJ2-1; 9 bases fit TRBD1. Germline CDR1 reads SGHNT; CDR2 reads YYREEE (reference sequence). Trimming cost V 2 bases and J 8 bases; bases outside gene matches: 2. The CDR3 extends over 13 amino acids. In DNA form, the CDR3 reads TGTGCCAGCAGCTTCTGGGACAGGGATGAGCAGTTCTTC. Residues: CASSFWDRDEQFF.

The gene calls are TRBV5-1 and TRBJ2-3, with TRBD2 as a possible D gene (7 bases). Germline CDR1 and CDR2: SGHRS and YFSETQ. Trimming shortened V by 4 bases and J by 4 bases, and 10 bases separated the two germline ends. The CDR3 spans 13 residues. The CDR3 reads CASSPGGSDTQYF. The CDR3, as DNA: TGCGCCAGCAGCCCGGGGGGCTCAGATACGCAGTATTTT.

The rearrangement uses TRBV7-9 and TRBJ2-3, with D perhaps matching TRBD1 (5 bases). Trimming removed 3 bases from V and 2 bases from J, with 12 bases in between. Germline V lookup: CDR1 SEHNR, CDR2 FQNEAQ (reference sequence). The CDR3 covers 15 residues. DNA of the CDR3: TGTGCCAGCAGCTTGGGGCCCAAAGCCACAGATACGCAGTATTTT. This codes for CASSLGPKATDTQYF.

In this sample, this clone turned up a few times. The V call is TRBV7-2, the J call TRBJ2-7, with D unresolved. Germline V gene lookup returns CDR1 SGHTA and CDR2 FQGNSA. CDR3 length: 12 residues. V lost 3 bases, J lost 4 bases, and 7 bases lay in between. In nucleotides, the CDR3 is TGTGCCAGCAGCTTGACGGGTTACGAGCAGTACTTC. It codes for CASSLTGYEQYF.

The chain employs TRBV10-2 and TRBJ2-7; D is possibly TRBD1 (5 bases). Germline assignment: CDR1 WSHSY and CDR2 SAAADI. The CDR3 totals 14 residues. With 7 bases removed from V and 5 bases from J, the gap between germline ends came to 18 bases. Here the CDR3 DNA reads TGCGCCAGCATGGGGCCGTCCGGGTCCGACGAGCAGTACTTC. It is translated as CASMGPSGSDEQYF.

V usage is TRBV5-1 and J usage is TRBJ2-5, with TRBD2 identical over 11 bases. Germline V lookup: CDR1 SGHRS, CDR2 YFSETQ. The CDR3 is 15 amino acids. The V and J ends lost 4 bases and 1 base, in that order; junction bases with no gene match: 3. As DNA, the CDR3 is TGCGCCAGCAGCGTTCTAGCGGGGGGCCAAGAGACCCAGTACTTC. Encoded protein: CASSVLAGGQETQYF.

The chain is built from TRBV2 and TRBJ1-1; 8 bases fit TRBD1. With V trimmed by 5 bases and J by 1 base, 3 bases remained unmatched. This CDR3 spans 14 amino acids. From germline, CDR1 is SNHLY and CDR2 FYNNEI. CDR3 protein: CASSSGGANTEAFF. For the CDR3, the DNA is TGTGCCAGCAGTTCAGGGGGCGCGAACACTGAAGCTTTCTTT.

This chain joins TRBV11-3 and TRBJ2-5; no clear D gene. From germline, CDR1 is SGHNT and CDR2 YENEEA. V lost 2 bases, J lost 3 bases, and 7 bases lay in between. There are 13 residues in the CDR3. The CDR3 nucleotides read TGTGCCAGCAGCTTAACCGCGGAAGAGACCCAGTACTTC. This encodes CASSLTAEETQYF.

The rearrangement joins TRBV5-1 to TRBJ1-3; D gene unclear. Germline CDR1 and CDR2: SGHRS and YFSETQ. Trimming took 0 bases from V and 0 from J, leaving 10 bases between them. The CDR3 consists of 16 residues. For the CDR3, the DNA is TGCGCCAGCAGCTTGGATGCGGGAGCCTCTGGAAACACCATATATTTT. As protein: CASSLDAGASGNTIYF.

The chain links TRBV30 to TRBJ2-7; either TRBD1 or TRBD2 may supply D (5 bases each). Germline V gene sequence: CDR1 GTSNPN, CDR2 SVGIG (reference sequence). The CDR3 length is 13 residues. Trimming took off 0 bases at V and 4 bases at J, with 10 bases between the two ends. CDR3 region: CAWSVGDLYEQYF. In DNA, the CDR3 is TGTGCCTGGAGTGTAGGGGACCTTTACGAGCAGTACTTC.

CDR3 sequence reads: CASSLGASGRGAEQFF. The CDR3 DNA reads TGTGCCAGCAGCTTAGGGGCTAGCGGGAGGGGTGCTGAGCAGTTCTTC. The chain employs TRBV11-2 and TRBJ2-1, with 12 positions matching TRBD2. Trimming removed 1 base from V and 9 bases from J; junction bases left unmatched: 7. Germline CDR1 is SGHAT and CDR2 is FQNNGV. The CDR3 contains 16 residues.

The gene calls are TRBV7-2 and TRBJ2-3, with 7 bases matching TRBD2. Germline CDR1 and CDR2: SGHTA and FQGNSA. The ends lost 2 bases at V and 5 bases at J; junction bases unmatched: 10. The CDR3 loop spans 16 amino acids. The CDR3 bases are TGTGCCAGCAGCTTACTAAGTAGCGGGTACGGAGATACGCAGTATTTT. This codes for CASSLLSSGYGDTQYF.

Details on this clone: Relative to the germline gene, one junction end is altered; a read error may explain this. V is TRBV6-1 and J is TRBJ2-7; 9 nucleotides agree with TRBD1. The CDR3 sequence is 14 residues long. From germline, CDR1 is MNHNS and CDR2 SASEGT. CDR3 DNA sequence: TGTGCCAGCAGCCGGGACAGGGCCTCCAACGAGCAGTACTTC. This sequence encodes CASSRDRASNEQYF.